This is a list of T cell receptor beta chains from one sample in a study of blood T cell repertoires in COVID-19. TCRdb's copy holds only in-frame clones and misses some; the assay was immunoSEQ multiplex PCR. The sample includes roughly 170,000 clones, 80% to 90% of them seen just once. Sequenced: peripheral blood. All receptors derive from a woman aged 50 to 65 with COVID-19, enrolled during active disease. Each CDR3 is given with its conserved first and last residue.

cdr3_aa v_call cdr3_length
CASSGKRAESSYNSPLHF TRBV7-9 18
CASSVSGGVDIQYF TRBV2 14
CASSQEAPTVYGYTF TRBV3-1/TRBV3-2 15
CSVSGQADQPQHF TRBV29-1 13
CASSSSYEQYF TRBV12-3/TRBV12-4 11
CASSSAGGSYNSPLHF TRBV5-5 16
CASSSAGQAYEQYF TRBV21-1 14
CASSLNRDNYGYTF TRBV7-9 14
CASSLSSGSGANVLTF TRBV4-1 16
CASSPRTGGQGYTF TRBV9 14
CASSETGTREQYF TRBV14 13
CATSRGEGGTGELFF TRBV15 15
CASRFDSDTQYF TRBV11-1 12
CASSLTGGTYEQYF TRBV5-1 14
CASSRDSYYEQYF TRBV12-3/TRBV12-4 13
CASSPTGLEAYEQYF TRBV9 15
CASIEHSNQPQHF TRBV6-1 13
CASSTEETQYF TRBV7-9 11
CAWTGTASSPLHF TRBV30 13
CASSESGVSEAFF TRBV10-1 13
CASSLWISGGGGNEQFF TRBV6-6 17
CASSPLAGTNTGELFF TRBV18 16